This T cell receptor (beta chain) was identified in a study of CD8+CD57+ T cells in acquired aplastic anemia. This clonotype came up a few times. With 3 bases removed from V and 6 bases from J, the gap between germline ends came to 15 bases. Germline V gene data show CDR1 as MNHEY and CDR2 as SVGAGI. This CDR3 contains 14 residues. For CDR3 and TCR beta VDJ profiling, genomic DNA was the template used. Via MiXCR, TCRdb re-called the reads, giving one row per CDR3 protein. In the table there are more than 200,000 distinct CDR3 sequences, around 50% of which are singletons. Selection for sequencing was limited to patients who had shown CD8+CD57+ cell expansion by flow cytometry.

Material for sequencing was sorted CD4+, CD8+, or CD8+CD57+ T cells (not recorded which) from PBMCs. The V call is TRBV6-5, the J call TRBJ2-7; the D is unclear. This receptor was obtained from a human donor with aplastic anemia. CDR3 residues: CASSYSGLSGEQYF. The CDR3 nucleotides are TGTGCCAGCAGTTATTCGGGTCTTTCGGGCGAGCAGTACTTC.